The entry below describes one TCR beta chain. V lost 4 bases, J lost 8 bases, and 14 bases lay in between. CDR1 and CDR2 from the germline V gene are MNHEY and SVGAGI. The CDR3 is made up of 13 amino acids. This entry belongs to a study of blood T cell repertoires in COVID-19. At the level of the study: T cells, B-cell-depleted T cells, or PBMCs provided the cDNA or gDNA that served as material.

Method: immunoSEQ multiplex PCR; TCRdb's copy keeps in-frame clones and lacks some. The sample has about 270,000 clones, 88% seen once. This sequence originates from a woman aged 45-60 years who had recovered from COVID-19. The chain has TRBV6-5 and TRBJ1-2; D possibly corresponds to TRBD1 (6 bases). Material for sequencing was PBMCs or T cells enriched from blood (not recorded which). CDR3 DNA sequence: TGTGCCAGCAGTTCCCCACAGGGCTGGGGCTACACCTTC. Its protein product is CASSSPQGWGYTF.